Listed here are 20 T cell receptor beta chains from one sample, sequenced in a study of CD8 T cells in ankylosing spondylitis. TCRdb reprocessed the 5' RACE reads with MiXCR, giving one entry per CDR3 protein. This table holds roughly 180,000 distinct CDR3 sequences, roughly 13% found once. Sequences were obtained from blood, either unsorted or a sorted T cell fraction (not recorded which). All receptors derive from a male donor with ankylosing spondylitis or in good health (not recorded which).

In its sample, this clonotype was seen a few times. V gene TRBV27 combines with J gene TRBJ1-4; tentatively, D is TRBD1 (6 bases). V was trimmed by 5 bases and J by 7 bases, leaving 14 bases between them. The CDR3 length is 14 residues. Germline assignment: CDR1 MNHEY and CDR2 SMNVEV (reference sequence). The CDR3 loop reads CASSPSQGGEKLFF. DNA of the CDR3: TGTGCCAGCAGTCCATCACAGGGAGGTGAAAAACTGTTTTTT.

The chain employs TRBV25-1 and TRBJ2-5, with D unclear. The J call is uncertain, as TRBJ1-2 better fits the DNA end. Germline V CDR1 and CDR2: MGHDK, SYGVNS. The CDR3 runs 13 residues. The chain's CDR3 is CASSEVEIGIYTF. The CDR3, as DNA: TGTGCCAGCAGTGAAGTGGAGATCGGGATATACACCTTC.

The V and J genes are TRBV4-1 and TRBJ2-7; D unresolved. The length of the CDR3 is 13 residues. Germline values: CDR1 MGHRA, CDR2 YSYEKL. V lost 3 bases and J 3 bases, leaving 9 bases between the germline ends. The CDR3 here is CASSQGTYYEQYF. Written as DNA, the CDR3 is TGCGCCAGCAGCCAGGGCACCTACTACGAGCAGTACTTC.

The gene calls are TRBV7-2 and TRBJ2-1, with TRBD1 matching 10 bases. CDR1 is SGHTA and CDR2 is FQGNSA in the germline V gene. This CDR3 has 15 residues. With V trimmed by 3 bases and J by 5 bases, 4 bases remained unmatched. Here the CDR3 reads CASSFGTGVNNEQFF. CDR3 nucleotide sequence: TGTGCCAGCAGCTTCGGGACAGGGGTCAACAATGAGCAGTTCTTC. Together with reference TRBV7-2 and TRBJ2-1, the CDR3 gives the full variable domain: GAGVSQSPSNKVTEKGKDVELRCDPISGHTALYWYRQSLGQGLEFLIYFQGNSAPDKSGLPSDRFSAERTGGSVSTLTIQRTQQEDSAVYLCASSFGTGVNNEQFFGPGTRLTVL.

This clonotype came up a few times. V is TRBV6-1 and J is TRBJ2-2; D tentatively fits TRBD1 or TRBD2 (5 bases each). This CDR3 spans 14 amino acids. V lost 8 bases, J lost 2 bases, and 12 bases lay in between. CDR1 and CDR2 from the germline V gene are MNHNS and SASEGT. DNA of the CDR3: TGTGCCAGCGAGGGGCCTAACAACACCGGGGAGCTGTTTTTT. It yields the protein CASEGPNNTGELFF.

The sample holds many counts of this clonotype. Written as DNA, the CDR3 is TGTGCCAGCAGCAAAGCGCTAACTGGGGCGTACAATGAGCAGTTCTTC. Protein sequence: CASSKALTGAYNEQFF. The J gene is TRBJ2-1, the V gene TRBV21-1; the table's D call, TRBD1, has no DNA check behind it. TRBV21-1 is reported as a pseudogene. The CDR3 has 16 residues.

This clonotype was seen many times. This chain uses TRBV12-3 or TRBV12-4 with TRBJ1-1; weak D call: TRBD1 (6 bases). The CDR3 runs 13 residues. V lost 3 bases, J lost 3 bases, and 8 bases lay in between. CDR3 region: CASSFGGYTEAFF. The CDR3 DNA reads as TGTGCCAGCAGTTTCGGGGGCTACACTGAAGCTTTCTTT.

J is TRBJ2-3 and V is TRBV7-9; a possible D gene is TRBD2 (6 bases). The germline CDR1 and CDR2 sequences are SEHNR and FQNEAQ (reference sequence). There are 14 residues in the CDR3. Trimming removed 7 bases at V and 4 bases at J, with 15 bases between. The CDR3 coding sequence is TGTGCCAGCACCCGGCGGGGATTAGCAGATACGCAGTATTTT. Its protein product is CASTRRGLADTQYF.

The chain has TRBV2 and TRBJ2-3; possible D gene TRBD2, 5 bases. The CDR3 covers 16 residues. Germline CDR1 SNHLY, CDR2 FYNNEI. The V gene lost 4 bases and the J gene lost 3 bases, with 17 bases spanning the gap. In DNA, the CDR3 is TGTGCCAGCAGTGGGGATACTAGTTTGTCAACAGATACGCAGTATTTT. Translation gives CASSGDTSLSTDTQYF.

This clonotype was recorded a few times. The V call is TRBV4-1, the J call TRBJ1-2, with TRBD1 matching over 9 bases. There are 14 residues in the CDR3. The ends lost 4 bases at V and 4 bases at J; junction bases unmatched: 4. The germline CDR1 and CDR2 sequences are MGHRA and YSYEKL. CDR3 protein: CASSPAQGAYGYTF. The CDR3 bases are TGCGCCAGCAGCCCGGCACAGGGGGCCTATGGCTACACCTTC.

This clonotype was counted a few times. The chain has TRBV25-1 and TRBJ1-5, with D possibly TRBD1 on 6 matching bases. V lost 3 bases, J lost 2 bases, and 11 bases lay in between. This CDR3 spans 15 amino acids. The germline gives CDR1 MGHDK, CDR2 SYGVNS. The CDR3 nucleotides are TGTGCCAGCAGTGAGCGGGGGGCTGGCAATCAGCCCCAGCATTTT. This encodes CASSERGAGNQPQHF.

This chain connects TRBV12-3 or TRBV12-4 to TRBJ2-3, with D unclear. This CDR3 has 14 amino acids. Trimming stripped 3 bases from V and 5 bases from J, with 12 bases between. CDR3 protein: CASSFDARLDTQYF. As DNA, the CDR3 is TGTGCCAGCAGTTTCGATGCTCGCCTAGATACGCAGTATTTT.

The chain recombines TRBV25-1 with TRBJ1-2; TRBD1 is a possible D gene (6 bases). V gave up 3 bases and J gave up 8 bases, with 13 bases separating them. Germline CDR1 and CDR2: MGHDK and SYGVNS. This CDR3 is 13 amino acids long. CDR3 in amino acids: CASSDLSQGGYTF. In nucleotides, the CDR3 is TGTGCCAGCAGTGACCTCTCCCAGGGGGGCTACACCTTC.

In its sample, this clonotype was seen a few times. J is TRBJ2-7 and V is TRBV18; the D gene could be TRBD1 or TRBD2 (5 bases each). Trimming pared 0 bases from V and 2 bases from J, leaving 20 bases between. The CDR3 covers 18 residues. Germline V lookup: CDR1 KGHSH, CDR2 LQKENI. This CDR3 is CASSPPGVINGETYEQYF. DNA of the CDR3: TGTGCCAGCTCACCACCGGGGGTAATAAACGGGGAGACCTACGAGCAGTACTTC.

The chain is built from TRBV5-1 and TRBJ2-5; D call uncertain. This CDR3 contains 15 residues. CDR1 and CDR2 from the germline V gene are SGHRS and YFSETQ. V was pared by 3 bases and J by 1 base, with 13 bases between. The CDR3 DNA reads as TGCGCCAGCAGCTCCCGGACCGAAATCCAAGAGACCCAGTACTTC. Translated: CASSSRTEIQETQYF.

This clonotype came up a few times. The chain is built from TRBV6-5 and TRBJ2-5; TRBD1 agrees at 10 bases. Germline CDR1 is MNHEY and CDR2 is SVGAGI. V lost 2 bases to trimming and J lost 3 bases; unmatched junction nucleotides: 6. The CDR3 contains 16 residues. In DNA, the CDR3 is TGTGCCAGCAGTTACGCCCTCGGGACAGGGGAAGAGACCCAGTACTTC. Residues: CASSYALGTGEETQYF.

This clonotype has a handful of counts. This chain connects TRBV6-2 or TRBV6-3 to TRBJ1-1; TRBD1 agrees at 10 bases. Germline V gene data show CDR1 as MNHEY and CDR2 as SVGEGT. CDR3 size: 15 residues. Losses at the gene ends were 0 bases for V and 5 bases for J; bases not matched to a gene: 3. The CDR3 nucleotides read TGTGCCAGCAGTTACTCGGACAGGGGGTCAACTGAAGCTTTCTTT. Translation: CASSYSDRGSTEAFF.

This rearrangement joins TRBV19 to TRBJ2-2, with D uncertain. The CDR3 spans 13 residues. Germline V gene sequence: CDR1 LNHDA, CDR2 SQIVND (reference sequence). Trimming removed 2 bases at V and 5 bases at J, with 6 bases between. This chain's CDR3 is CASSIFVTGELFF. The DNA of the CDR3 is TGTGCCAGTAGTATATTTGTAACCGGGGAGCTGTTTTTT.

This clonotype came up once. The chain carries TRBV7-6 and TRBJ2-3; TRBD2 aligns across 9 bases. The CDR3 totals 15 residues. The V gene end was trimmed by 1 base and the J gene end by 7 bases; junction bases not matched to a gene: 6. Germline V gene lookup returns CDR1 SGHVS and CDR2 FNYEAQ. Here the CDR3 DNA reads TGTGCCAGCAGCTTAGAGTCCCTAGCGGGGCATACGCAGTATTTT. Translating it yields CASSLESLAGHTQYF.

The V call is TRBV12-3 or TRBV12-4, the J call TRBJ2-7; D unclear. The CDR3 totals 13 residues. V lost 4 bases and J 5 bases, leaving 12 bases between the germline ends. The chain's CDR3 is CASSSGRTNEQYF. The CDR3 region has the DNA TGTGCCAGCAGTTCCGGACGGACCAACGAGCAGTACTTC.